The sequence of this T cell receptor (beta chain) was determined in a study of technical replicates of blood from a handful of donors. Germline CDR1 and CDR2: MNHEY and SVGAGI. The CDR3 loop spans 14 amino acids. V was clipped by 5 bases and J by 7 bases; unmatched bases: 5. Sequencing used immunoSEQ multiplex PCR; TCRdb keeps in-frame clones, though not all of them. The repertoire holds roughly 100,000 clones, with approximately 95% as singletons. This sequence was found in a human donor in good health. The sequenced material came from T cells isolated from PBMCs. V usage is TRBV6-5 and J usage is TRBJ2-1, with 10 bases matching TRBD2. CDR3 sequence (DNA): TGTGCCAGCAGTAATAGCGGGAGGACGAATGAGCAGTTCTTC. This gives the protein CASSNSGRTNEQFF.